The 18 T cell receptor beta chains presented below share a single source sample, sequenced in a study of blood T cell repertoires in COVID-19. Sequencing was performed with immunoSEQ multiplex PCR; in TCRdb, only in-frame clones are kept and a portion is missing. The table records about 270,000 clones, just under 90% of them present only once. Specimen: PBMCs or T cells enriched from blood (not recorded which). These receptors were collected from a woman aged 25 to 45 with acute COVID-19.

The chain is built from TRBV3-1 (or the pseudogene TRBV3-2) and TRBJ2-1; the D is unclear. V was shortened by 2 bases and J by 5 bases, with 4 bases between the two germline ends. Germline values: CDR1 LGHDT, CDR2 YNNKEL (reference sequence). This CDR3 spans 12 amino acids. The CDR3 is CASSQSDNEQFF. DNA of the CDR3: TGTGCCAGCAGCCAATCCGACAATGAGCAGTTCTTC.

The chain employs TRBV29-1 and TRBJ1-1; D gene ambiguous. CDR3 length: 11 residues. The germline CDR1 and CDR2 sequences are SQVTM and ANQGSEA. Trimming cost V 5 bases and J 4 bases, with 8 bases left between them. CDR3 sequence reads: CSVREGTEAFF. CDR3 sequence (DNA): TGCAGCGTTAGGGAGGGCACTGAAGCTTTCTTT.

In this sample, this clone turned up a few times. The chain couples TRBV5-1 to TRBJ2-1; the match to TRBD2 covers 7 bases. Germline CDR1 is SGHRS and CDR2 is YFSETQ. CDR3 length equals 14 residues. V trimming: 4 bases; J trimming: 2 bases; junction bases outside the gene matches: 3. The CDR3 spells CASSLGLTYNEQFF. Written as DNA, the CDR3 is TGCGCCAGCAGCCTGGGACTAACCTACAATGAGCAGTTCTTC.

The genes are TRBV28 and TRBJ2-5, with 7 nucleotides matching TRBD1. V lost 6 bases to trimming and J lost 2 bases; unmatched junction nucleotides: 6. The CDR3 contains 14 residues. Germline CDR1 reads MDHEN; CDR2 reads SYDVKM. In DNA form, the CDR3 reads TGTGCCAGCAGCCCTCCGACAGGGCAAGAGACCCAGTACTTC. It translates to CASSPPTGQETQYF.

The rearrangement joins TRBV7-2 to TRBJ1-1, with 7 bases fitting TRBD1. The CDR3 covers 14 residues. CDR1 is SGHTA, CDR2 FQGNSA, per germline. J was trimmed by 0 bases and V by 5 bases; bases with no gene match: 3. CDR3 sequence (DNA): TGTGCCAGCAGCCAGGGACAGATGAACACTGAAGCTTTCTTT. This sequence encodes CASSQGQMNTEAFF.

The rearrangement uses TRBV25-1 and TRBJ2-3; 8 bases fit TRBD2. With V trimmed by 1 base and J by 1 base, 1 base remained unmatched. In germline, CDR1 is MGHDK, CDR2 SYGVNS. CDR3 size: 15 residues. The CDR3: CASSEFGGGTDTQYF. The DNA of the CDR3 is TGTGCCAGCAGTGAATTCGGGGGGGGCACAGATACGCAGTATTTT.

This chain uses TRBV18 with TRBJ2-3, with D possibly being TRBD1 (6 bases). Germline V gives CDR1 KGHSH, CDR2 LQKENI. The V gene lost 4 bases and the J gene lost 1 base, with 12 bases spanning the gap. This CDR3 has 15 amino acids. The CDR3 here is CASSQQGQRTDTQYF. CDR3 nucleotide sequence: TGTGCCAGCTCACAACAAGGACAGCGCACAGATACGCAGTATTTT.

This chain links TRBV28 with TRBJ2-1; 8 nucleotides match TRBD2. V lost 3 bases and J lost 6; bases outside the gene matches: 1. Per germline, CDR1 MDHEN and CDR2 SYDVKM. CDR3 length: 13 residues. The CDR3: CASSLTSANEQFF. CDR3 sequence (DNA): TGTGCCAGCAGTTTGACTAGCGCCAATGAGCAGTTCTTC.

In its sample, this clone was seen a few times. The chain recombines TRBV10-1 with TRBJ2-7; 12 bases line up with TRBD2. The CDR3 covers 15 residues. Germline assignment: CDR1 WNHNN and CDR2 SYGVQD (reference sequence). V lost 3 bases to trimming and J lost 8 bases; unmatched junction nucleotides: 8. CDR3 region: CASSDLAGGVSKQYF. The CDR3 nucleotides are TGCGCCAGCAGTGACCTAGCGGGAGGGGTTAGCAAGCAGTACTTC.

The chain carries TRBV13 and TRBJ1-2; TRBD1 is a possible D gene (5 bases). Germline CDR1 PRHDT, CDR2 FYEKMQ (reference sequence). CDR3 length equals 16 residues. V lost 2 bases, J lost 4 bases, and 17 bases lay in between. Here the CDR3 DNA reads TGTGCCAGCAGCTTAAACGGCGGGACTGATTTCTATGGCTACACCTTC. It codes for CASSLNGGTDFYGYTF.

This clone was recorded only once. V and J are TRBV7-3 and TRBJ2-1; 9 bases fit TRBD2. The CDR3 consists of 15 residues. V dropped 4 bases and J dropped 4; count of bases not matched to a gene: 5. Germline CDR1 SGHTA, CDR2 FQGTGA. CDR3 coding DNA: TGTGCCAGCAGCTCCTCTAGCGGGACTTACAATGAGCAGTTCTTC. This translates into CASSSSSGTYNEQFF.

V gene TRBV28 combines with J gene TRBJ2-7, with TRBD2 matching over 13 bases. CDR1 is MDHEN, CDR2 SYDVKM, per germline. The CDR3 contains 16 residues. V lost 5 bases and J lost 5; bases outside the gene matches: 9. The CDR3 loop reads CASSRGLAGIIHEQYF. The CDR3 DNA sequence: TGTGCCAGCAGTCGGGGACTAGCGGGAATTATCCACGAGCAGTACTTC.

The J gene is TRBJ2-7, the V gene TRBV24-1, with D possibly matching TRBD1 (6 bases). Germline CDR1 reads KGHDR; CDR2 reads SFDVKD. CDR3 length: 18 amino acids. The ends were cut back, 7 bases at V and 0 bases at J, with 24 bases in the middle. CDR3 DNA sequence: TGTGCCACCAGGGGAATAGGTGGTTGGGACAAGAGCTCCTACGAGCAGTACTTC. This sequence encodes CATRGIGGWDKSSYEQYF.

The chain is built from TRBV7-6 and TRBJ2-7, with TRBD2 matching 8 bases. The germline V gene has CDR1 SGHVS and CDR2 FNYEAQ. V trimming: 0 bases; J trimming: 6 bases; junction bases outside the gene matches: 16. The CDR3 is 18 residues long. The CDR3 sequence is CASSLAPPAELAVGEQYF. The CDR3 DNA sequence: TGTGCCAGCAGCTTAGCTCCCCCCGCGGAACTAGCGGTAGGCGAGCAGTACTTC.

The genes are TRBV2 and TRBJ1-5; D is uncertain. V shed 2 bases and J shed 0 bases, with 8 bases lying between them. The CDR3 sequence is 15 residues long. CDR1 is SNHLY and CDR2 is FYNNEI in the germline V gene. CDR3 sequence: CASSESIDSNQPQHF. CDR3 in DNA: TGTGCCAGCAGTGAAAGCATCGATAGCAATCAGCCCCAGCATTTT.

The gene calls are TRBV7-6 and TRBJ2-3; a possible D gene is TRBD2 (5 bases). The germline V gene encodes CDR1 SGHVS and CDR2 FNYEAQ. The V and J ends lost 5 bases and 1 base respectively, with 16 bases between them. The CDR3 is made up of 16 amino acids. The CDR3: CASSPFSGRGTDTQYF. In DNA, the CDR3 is TGTGCCAGCAGCCCCTTTTCGGGGAGAGGCACAGATACGCAGTATTTT.

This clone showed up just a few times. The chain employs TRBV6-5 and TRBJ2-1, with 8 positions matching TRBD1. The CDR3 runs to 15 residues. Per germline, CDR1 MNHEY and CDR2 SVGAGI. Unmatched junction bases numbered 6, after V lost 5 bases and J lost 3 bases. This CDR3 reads CASSRGQGNYNEQFF. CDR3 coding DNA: TGTGCCAGCAGTCGAGGACAGGGCAACTACAATGAGCAGTTCTTC.

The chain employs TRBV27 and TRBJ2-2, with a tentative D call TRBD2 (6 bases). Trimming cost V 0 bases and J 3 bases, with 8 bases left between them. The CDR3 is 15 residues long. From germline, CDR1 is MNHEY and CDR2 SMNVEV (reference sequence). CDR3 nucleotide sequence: TGTGCCAGCAGTTTATCCGGGAGCGACACCGGGGAGCTGTTTTTT. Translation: CASSLSGSDTGELFF.